The 18 T cell receptor beta chains reported below all come from one sample, sequenced in a study of CD8 T cells in ankylosing spondylitis. Each CDR3 protein is one row after TCRdb ran MiXCR on the 5' RACE reads. The sample includes 220,000 or so distinct CDR3 sequences, about 10% of them seen just once. The sequenced material came from blood, either unsorted or a sorted T cell fraction (not recorded which). The receptors shown here come from a male donor with ankylosing spondylitis or in good health (not recorded which).

A note on this clonotype: A much bigger clone sits one base away, suggesting this may be a read error. V usage is TRBV7-6 and J usage is TRBJ2-1; D is tentatively TRBD1 or TRBD2 (5 bases each). Germline V lookup: CDR1 SGHVS, CDR2 FNYEAQ. V lost 3 bases to trimming and J lost 6 bases, with 9 bases between them. The CDR3 extends over 13 amino acids. The CDR3 DNA sequence: TGTGCCAGCAGCTTTGGGACCATCAATGAGCAGTTCTTC. This encodes CASSFGTINEQFF.

For the CDR3, the DNA is TGCGCCAGCAGCCTACCGACCGCAGATACGCAGTATTTT. Its protein is CASSLPTADTQYF. The genes are TRBV5-1 and TRBJ2-3; D call uncertain. V was cut by 4 bases and J by 4 bases, with 10 bases left in between. CDR1 is SGHRS and CDR2 is YFSETQ in the germline V gene. The CDR3 length is 13 residues.

The rearrangement links TRBV12-3 or TRBV12-4 to TRBJ1-1; no clear D gene. With 3 bases removed from V and 3 bases from J, the gap between germline ends came to 8 bases. The CDR3 consists of 13 residues. CDR3 coding DNA: TGTGCCAGCAGTTTTTTTCAGCACACTGAAGCTTTCTTT. Protein: CASSFFQHTEAFF.

In its sample, this clonotype was seen a few times. V usage is TRBV27 and J usage is TRBJ2-3; D unresolved. Germline assignment: CDR1 MNHEY and CDR2 SMNVEV (reference sequence). The CDR3 extends over 14 amino acids. V was shortened by 3 bases and J by 3 bases, with 10 bases between the two germline ends. The CDR3, as DNA: TGTGCCAGCAGTTTTATCACAACAACAGATACGCAGTATTTT. This translates into CASSFITTTDTQYF.

The rearrangement joins TRBV3-1 to TRBJ2-1; the D call may be TRBD1 or TRBD2 (5 bases each). Germline CDR1 is LGHDT and CDR2 is YNNKEL (reference sequence). Trimming stripped 4 bases from V and 5 bases from J, with 12 bases between. This CDR3 region has 14 residues. DNA for the CDR3: TGTGCCAGCAGCCCGATGGGGGTAAACAATGAGCAGTTCTTC. It specifies CASSPMGVNNEQFF.

This clonotype has at least ten counts. The rearrangement joins TRBV20-1 to TRBJ2-7; 9 nucleotides line up with TRBD1. V lost 3 bases and J lost 7; bases outside the gene matches: 10. The V gene's germline CDR1 is DFQATT and CDR2 SNEGSKA (reference sequence). The CDR3 consists of 14 residues. In nucleotides, the CDR3 is TGCAGTGCTAGTTCTTGGGACAGGGCCGATGAGCAGTACTTC. This sequence encodes CSASSWDRADEQYF.

The chain combines TRBV7-2 with TRBJ1-2; 10 nucleotides match TRBD1. The CDR3 is 14 residues long. J lost 5 bases, V lost 5 bases, and 5 bases had no gene match. Germline V gene data show CDR1 as SGHTA and CDR2 as FQGNSA. This CDR3 is CASSPGTGAYGYTF. Written as DNA, the CDR3 is TGTGCCAGCAGCCCCGGGACAGGGGCATATGGCTACACCTTC.

This clonotype has at least ten counts. The chain links TRBV28 to TRBJ2-2; no reliable D call. Germline V lookup: CDR1 MDHEN, CDR2 SYDVKM. The CDR3 runs to 13 residues. The V end was cut by 7 bases, the J end by 4 bases, with 10 bases between. This CDR3 is CASKEQPTGELFF. Written as DNA, the CDR3 is TGTGCCAGCAAGGAACAACCCACCGGGGAGCTGTTTTTT. Using reference TRBV28 and TRBJ2-2 for the parts outside the CDR3, the full variable domain is DVKVTQSSRYLVKRTGEKVFLECVQDMDHENMFWYRQDPGLGLRLIYFSYDVKMKEKGDIPEGYSVSREKKERFSLILESASTNQTSMYLCASKEQPTGELFFGEGSRLTVL.

This clonotype was recorded many times. The chain employs TRBV7-2 and TRBJ2-5; 10 bases align to TRBD1. The CDR3 consists of 16 residues. The trim removed 0 bases at V and 1 base at J, leaving 2 bases unmatched. Germline V gene sequence: CDR1 SGHTA, CDR2 FQGNSA. The CDR3 reads CASSLAWTGGQETQYF. The CDR3 DNA is TGTGCCAGCAGCTTAGCCTGGACAGGGGGCCAAGAGACCCAGTACTTC.

This clonotype was detected ten times or more. The chain couples TRBV29-1 to TRBJ2-7, with TRBD1 identical over 10 bases. Germline V gives CDR1 SQVTM, CDR2 ANQGSEA. This CDR3 comprises 14 residues. With 1 base clipped from V and 6 bases from J, the junction kept 6 bases outside the gene matches. CDR3 DNA: TGCAGCGTTGAAGGACAGGGGGCGGTAGGCGAGCAGTACTTC. Translating it yields CSVEGQGAVGEQYF.

The rearrangement uses TRBV2 and TRBJ2-1, with 8 bases fitting TRBD1. The germline gives CDR1 SNHLY, CDR2 FYNNEI. The length of the CDR3 is 14 residues. Trimming removed 7 bases from V and 8 bases from J; junction bases left unmatched: 10. The CDR3 region is CASTWARGQDEQFF. The CDR3 DNA is TGTGCCAGCACCTGGGCCAGGGGGCAGGATGAGCAGTTCTTC.

This clonotype was observed many times. The chain recombines TRBV20-1 with TRBJ1-1, with TRBD1 matching over 7 bases. This CDR3 has 13 residues. Germline V gene data show CDR1 as DFQATT and CDR2 as SNEGSKA (reference sequence). The trim removed 5 bases at V and 3 bases at J, leaving 6 bases unmatched. CDR3 coding DNA: TGCAGTGCTCCCTCGCAGGGGGACACTGAAGCTTTCTTT. Amino acids: CSAPSQGDTEAFF.

This clonotype showed up just a few times. The V and J genes are TRBV6-2 or TRBV6-3 and TRBJ2-2; TRBD1 matches at 8 bases. Germline CDR1 is MNHEY and CDR2 is SVGEGT. The CDR3 runs to 17 residues. V was pared by 4 bases and J by 5 bases, with 12 bases of the junction left unmatched. The DNA for the CDR3 is TGTGCCAGCAGTTCGTCTAGCCGGACAGGGCCAACCGGGGAGCTGTTTTTT. Encoded protein: CASSSSSRTGPTGELFF.

On this clonotype: This CDR3 fails to terminate in the conserved phenylalanine or tryptophan, so it likely reflects a read error. The chain joins TRBV5-1 to TRBJ2-7, with D possibly TRBD1 on 5 matching bases. This CDR3 contains 12 residues. Trimming left V 7 bases short and J 3 bases short, with 11 bases between. Germline-derived CDR1 and CDR2 are SGHRS and YFSETQ. The CDR3 nucleotides are TGCGCCAGCTTCACAGGCAACTACGAGCAGTACATC. This codes for CASFTGNYEQYI.

Many counts were recorded for this clonotype. This sequence joins TRBV7-3 and TRBJ2-1, with 10 bases matching TRBD2. The CDR3 is 15 residues long. V shed 2 bases and J 5 bases; nucleotides not matched to a gene: 3. Germline CDR1 and CDR2: SGHTA and FQGTGA. The CDR3 DNA reads TGTGCCAGCAGCTTAGAACTAGCGGGGAACAATGAGCAGTTCTTC. Its protein is CASSLELAGNNEQFF.

This clonotype showed up many times. The V call is TRBV20-1, the J call TRBJ2-1, with D perhaps matching TRBD1 (5 bases). CDR3 length equals 14 residues. Trimming cost V 5 bases and J 0 bases, with 11 bases left between them. CDR1 is DFQATT, CDR2 SNEGSKA, per germline (reference sequence). The CDR3 coding sequence is TGCAGTGCTTCTGACAGAATCTCCTACAATGAGCAGTTCTTC. Translating gives CSASDRISYNEQFF.

This clonotype was seen repeatedly, ten times or more. V and J are TRBV7-2 and TRBJ2-7, with 9 nucleotides matching TRBD1. This CDR3 has 15 amino acids. V dropped 1 base and J dropped 3; count of bases not matched to a gene: 4. Germline lookup yields CDR1 SGHTA and CDR2 FQGNSA. CDR3 sequence: CASSLGGTGLYEQYF. The CDR3 DNA reads TGTGCCAGCAGCTTAGGAGGGACAGGGCTCTACGAGCAGTACTTC.

This chain links TRBV6-2 or TRBV6-3 with TRBJ2-3; D not resolved. There are 14 residues in the CDR3. In germline, CDR1 is MNHEY, CDR2 SVGEGT. V shed 1 base and J shed 1 base, with 6 bases lying between them. CDR3 loop: CASSYLQRTDTQYF. The CDR3, as DNA: TGTGCCAGCAGTTACTTACAGCGCACAGATACGCAGTATTTT.